This T cell receptor beta chain came from a study of OX40 agonist ivuxolimab in advanced cancers. The study's findings and limits: CD8+ T cells (on average) carried more expanded clones than CD4+ T cells.

This CDR3 is built from 16 residues. Germline CDR1 is SGHTA and CDR2 is FQGNSA. V shed 10 bases, J shed 4 bases, and the junction held 15 bases outside the gene matches. A remark on this clone: Its target is not known.

TCRdb's copy holds only in-frame clones and misses some; the assay was immunoSEQ multiplex PCR. The sample shows tens of thousands of clones, about nine tenths of them seen only once. The J gene is TRBJ2-1, the V gene TRBV7-2; 8 bases are a match to TRBD2. This receptor was taken from an adult with an advanced solid tumor such as melanoma, head and neck, liver or kidney cancer. Sample: CD4+ or CD8+ T cells sorted from blood, taken in a trial of the OX40 agonist ivuxolimab. Written as DNA, the CDR3 is TGTGCCACCATGAATCCTAGGACTAGCATATACAATGAGCAGTTCTTC. As protein: CATMNPRTSIYNEQFF.